This T cell receptor (beta chain) came from a study of T cells after yellow fever vaccination. Study findings and constraints: Only a minor proportion of clonotypes was detected across both CD4 and CD8 compartments. Re-detected after boosting: most primary clones, almost 98% of CD4 and 88% of CD8.

A note on this clonotype: What it binds is not known.

The 5'RACE template-switching step produced TCR cDNA and added a universal primer site and UMIs. TCRdb called the 5' RACE reads again in MiXCR, with one record for every CDR3 protein. In the table there are some 160,000 distinct CDR3 sequences, around 7.3% of which are singletons. This CDR3 region has 18 residues. Trimming pared 1 base from V and 2 bases from J, leaving 18 bases between. From germline, CDR1 is SGHAT and CDR2 FQDESV (reference sequence). The chain recombines TRBV11-1 with TRBJ1-5; D may be TRBD1 (5 bases). This receptor was taken from a man between 18 and 35 years old who received the YFV17D yellow fever vaccine. The source material was CD4+ T cells sorted from PBMCs, sampled about 5 days after the first yellow fever vaccination. The CDR3 DNA reads as TGTGCCAGCAGCTTAGATTCGGGGGGTGTTACTGGCAATCAGCCCCAGCATTTT. Encoded protein: CASSLDSGGVTGNQPQHF.